This T cell receptor (beta chain) was identified during a study of T cell responses to AZD1222 COVID-19 vaccine (dated by TCRdb to 2020 to 2022). A note on the overall study: TCR sequencing covered fewer than 250 trial participants: around 210 given two doses of AZD1222 and 26 given two doses of MenACWY control vaccine. Trial participants were enrolled by age into 18-55, 56-69 and 70-plus year subgroups, with 148, 28 and 57 TCR-sequenced participants respectively. Overall results and qualifications from the work: Participants were mostly white British, with more females than males. The authors suggested clonal diversity may have been underestimated. A significant rise in spike-specific TCR breadth and depth was observed after two AZD1222 doses relative to day 0 and relative to MenACWY recipients. Only five or six AZD1222 recipients were SARS-CoV-2 seropositive at baseline, limiting conclusions about previously exposed vaccinees. Because no day 14 peak-response samples were available, the repertoires could be characterized only after the peak T cell response. Nearly half of unique spike-specific TCRs reportedly recognized epitopes outside regions mutated in the B.1.351 and B.1.1.7 variants. Vaccine-associated CD4 TCRs spanned the whole spike protein, with dominant responses in regions 160-218 and 743-854. In the small 56-69-year group, the increase in depth fell short of significance, most likely because of low power.

The time point label, read with the paper, signifies: about 28 days (+/-7) after the second vaccine dose. Explained via the paper, the treatment or condition label denotes: meningococcal conjugate vaccine given as trial control. Vaccinee samples came from UK trials COV001 and COV002, including a single-blind randomized controlled phase 2/3 trial of AZD1222 (ChAdOx1 nCoV-19) in healthy adults. For TCRbeta chain sequencing, PBMC samples were collected from trial participants at day 0 and at day 28 after the second dose. With respect to this clone: Its recognized antigen is unknown. There are no base qualities to consult, and no much larger clone falls within one base.

V ends up 2 bases short and J 3 bases short, with an unmatched junction base count of 13. The germline V gene specifies SGDLS as CDR1 and YYNGEE as CDR2. The CDR3 starts with the cysteine, ends with the phenylalanine, and has 18 residues. Here the CDR3 DNA is all that survives: 54 bases in frame from base 1. The CDR3 regions of human TCRbeta chains were analyzed by immunosequencing. In the paper's pipeline: TCRs in the repertoires were compared against a reference library of SARS-CoV-2-specific TCRs that had been generated with the MIRA antigen-specificity platform. Breadth meant the fraction of unique TCRs that were SARS-CoV-2-associated, whereas depth meant the fraction of total T cells that were SARS-CoV-2-associated. Using the MIRA data, each spike-specific TCR was assigned both to the spike region to which the TCR was reactive and to a CD4 or CD8 class. Log10-transformed breadth and depth values were compared by one-way ANOVA with Sidak's multiple comparisons tests. TCRdb limited this immuneACCESS table to in-frame rearrangements with V and J called. A share of clones is missing; checked studies link under half to unresolved V genes, and the rest is unexplained. V and J calls and clone size come straight from that table; D and trimming were deduced from the DNA. Present in this sample are fewer than 200,000 clones, around 90% of which were seen just once. More than 3.5% of the sample rests with the top ten.

This sequence originates from an adult who received the MenACWY meningococcal vaccine as a control. The sequencing here drew on peripheral blood, taken 28 days after the second dose of the MenACWY control vaccine. The chain links TRBV9 with TRBJ2-3, and 9 junctional nucleotides match TRBD2. The CDR3 in this case is CASSVLGKAGGYTDTQYF. The base sequence is TGTGCCAGCAGCGTGTTGGGAAAAGCGGGAGGTTATACAGATACGCAGTATTTT. With all but the CDR3 taken from the reference TRBV9 and TRBJ2-3 genes, the full variable domain is: DSGVTQTPKHLITATGQRVTLRCSPRSGDLSVYWYQQSLDQGLQFLIQYYNGEERAKGNILERFSAQQFPDLHSELNLSSLELGDSALYFCASSVLGKAGGYTDTQYFGPGTRLTVL.